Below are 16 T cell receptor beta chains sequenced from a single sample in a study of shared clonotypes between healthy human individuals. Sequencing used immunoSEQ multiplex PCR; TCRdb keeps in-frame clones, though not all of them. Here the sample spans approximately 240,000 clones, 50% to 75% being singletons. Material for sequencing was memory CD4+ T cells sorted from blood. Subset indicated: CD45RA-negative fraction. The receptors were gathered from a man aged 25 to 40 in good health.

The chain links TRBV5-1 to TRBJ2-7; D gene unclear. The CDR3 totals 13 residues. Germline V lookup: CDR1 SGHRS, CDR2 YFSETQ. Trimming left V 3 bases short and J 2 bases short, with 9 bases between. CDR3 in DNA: TGCGCCAGCAGCTGGGCTCTTACCTACGAGCAGTACTTC. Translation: CASSWALTYEQYF.

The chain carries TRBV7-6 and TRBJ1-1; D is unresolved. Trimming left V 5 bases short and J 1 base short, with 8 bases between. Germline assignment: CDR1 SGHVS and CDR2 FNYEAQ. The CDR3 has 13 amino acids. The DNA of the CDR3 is TGTGCCAGCAGCCAACGGGAGAACACTGAAGCTTTCTTT. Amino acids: CASSQRENTEAFF.

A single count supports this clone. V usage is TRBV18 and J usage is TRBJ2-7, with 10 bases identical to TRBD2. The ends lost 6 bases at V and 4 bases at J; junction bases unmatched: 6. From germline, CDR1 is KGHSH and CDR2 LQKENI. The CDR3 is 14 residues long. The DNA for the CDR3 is TGTGCCAGCTCCCTCCTAGCGGGAGAATACGAGCAGTACTTC. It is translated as CASSLLAGEYEQYF.

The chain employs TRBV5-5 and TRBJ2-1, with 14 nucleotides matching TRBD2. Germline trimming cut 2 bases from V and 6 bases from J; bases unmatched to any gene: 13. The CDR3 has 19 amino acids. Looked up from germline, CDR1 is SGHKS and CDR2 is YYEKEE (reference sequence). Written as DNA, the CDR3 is TGTGCCAGCAGCTTCGGGACTAGCGGGAGATGGGGGATGGCCAATGAGCAGTTCTTC. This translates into CASSFGTSGRWGMANEQFF.

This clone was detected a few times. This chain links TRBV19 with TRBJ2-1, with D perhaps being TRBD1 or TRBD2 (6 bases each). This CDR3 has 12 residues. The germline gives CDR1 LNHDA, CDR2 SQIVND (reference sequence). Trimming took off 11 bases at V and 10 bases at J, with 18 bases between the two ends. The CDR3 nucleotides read TGTGCCGCCAGGGGCGCCGGGGGCGAGCAGTTCTTC. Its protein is CAARGAGGEQFF. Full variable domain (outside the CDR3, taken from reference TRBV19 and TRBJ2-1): DGGITQSPKYLFRKEGQNVTLSCEQNLNHDAMYWYRQDPGQGLRLIYYSQIVNDFQKGDIAEGYSVSREKKESFPLTVTSAQKNPTAFYLCAARGAGGEQFFGPGTRLTVL.

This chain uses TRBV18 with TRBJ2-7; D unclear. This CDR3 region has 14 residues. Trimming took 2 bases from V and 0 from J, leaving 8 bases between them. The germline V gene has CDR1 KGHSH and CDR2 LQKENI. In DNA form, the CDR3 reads TGTGCCAGCTCACCAAAGGCGGACTCCTACGAGCAGTACTTC. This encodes CASSPKADSYEQYF.

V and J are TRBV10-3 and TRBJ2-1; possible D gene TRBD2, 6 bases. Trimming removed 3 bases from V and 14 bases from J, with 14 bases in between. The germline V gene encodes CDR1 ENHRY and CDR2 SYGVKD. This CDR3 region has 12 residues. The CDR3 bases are TGTGCCATCAGTGACCGGTCGGGCGGGGAGTTCTTC. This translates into CAISDRSGGEFF.

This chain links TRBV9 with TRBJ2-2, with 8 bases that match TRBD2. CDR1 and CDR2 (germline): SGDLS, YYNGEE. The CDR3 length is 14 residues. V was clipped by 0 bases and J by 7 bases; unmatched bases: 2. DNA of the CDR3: TGTGCCAGCAGCGTAGAACTAGCGGACGGGGAGCTGTTTTTT. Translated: CASSVELADGELFF.

The CDR3 coding sequence is TGTGCCAGCAGCTCGGGACAGGGGGCGTCCAACTATGGCTACACCTTC. Protein sequence: CASSSGQGASNYGYTF. The J gene is TRBJ1-2, the V gene TRBV7-9, with 12 nucleotides matching TRBD1. CDR1 SEHNR and CDR2 FQNEAQ come from the germline V gene (reference sequence). The V segment lost 4 bases and the J segment 2 bases; nucleotides outside the gene matches: 5. The CDR3 runs 16 residues.

This CDR3 reads CASSYAQGWQPQHF. CDR3 DNA: TGTGCCAGCAGTTACGCCCAGGGTTGGCAGCCCCAGCATTTT. This sequence joins TRBV6-6 and TRBJ1-5; a weak D match, TRBD1 (5 bases). The V and J ends lost 2 bases and 7 bases respectively, with 12 bases between them. Germline CDR1 is MNHNY and CDR2 is SVGAGI (reference sequence). This CDR3 contains 14 residues.

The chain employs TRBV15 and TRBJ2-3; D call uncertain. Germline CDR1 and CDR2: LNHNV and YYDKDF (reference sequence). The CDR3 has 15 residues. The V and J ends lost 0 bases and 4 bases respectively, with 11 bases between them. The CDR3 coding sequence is TGTGCCACCAGCAGAGATTTCGGGTCAGCAGATACGCAGTATTTT. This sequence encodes CATSRDFGSADTQYF.

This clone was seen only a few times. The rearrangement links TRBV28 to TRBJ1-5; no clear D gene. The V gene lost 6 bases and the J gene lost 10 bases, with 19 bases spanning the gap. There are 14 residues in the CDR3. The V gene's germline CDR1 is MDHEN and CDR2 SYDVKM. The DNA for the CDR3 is TGTGCCAGCAGCCCGCAAGCACGTTCCCTACCCCAGCATTTT. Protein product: CASSPQARSLPQHF.

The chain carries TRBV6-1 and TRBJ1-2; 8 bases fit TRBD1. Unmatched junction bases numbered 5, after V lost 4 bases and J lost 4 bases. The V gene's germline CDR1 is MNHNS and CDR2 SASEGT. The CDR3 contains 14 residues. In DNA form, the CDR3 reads TGTGCCAGCAGTGCTACAGGGGGAGTCTATGGCTACACCTTC. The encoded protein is CASSATGGVYGYTF.

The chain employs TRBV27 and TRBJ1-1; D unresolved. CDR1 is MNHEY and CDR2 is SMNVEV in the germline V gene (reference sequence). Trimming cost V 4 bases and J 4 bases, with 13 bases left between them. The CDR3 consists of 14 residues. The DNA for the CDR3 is TGTGCCAGCAGTTCTGGACTCCATAGCACTGAAGCTTTCTTT. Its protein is CASSSGLHSTEAFF.

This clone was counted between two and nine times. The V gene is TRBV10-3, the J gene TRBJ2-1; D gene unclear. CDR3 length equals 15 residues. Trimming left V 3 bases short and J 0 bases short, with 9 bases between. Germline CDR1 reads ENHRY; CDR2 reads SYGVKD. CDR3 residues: CAISDSASSYNEQFF. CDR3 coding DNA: TGTGCCATCAGTGACTCTGCCAGCTCCTACAATGAGCAGTTCTTC.

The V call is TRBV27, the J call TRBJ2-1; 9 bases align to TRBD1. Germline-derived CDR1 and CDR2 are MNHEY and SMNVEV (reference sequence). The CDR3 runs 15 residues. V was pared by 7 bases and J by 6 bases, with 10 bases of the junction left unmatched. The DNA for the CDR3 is TGTGCCAGCAAGAAGGGACAGGGACAGAGCAATGAGCAGTTCTTC. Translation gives CASKKGQGQSNEQFF.